The clone carrying this T cell receptor beta chain was recorded at least ten times. Construction of the TCRbeta library involved unique molecular identifiers. TCRdb reprocessed the PCR reads via MiXCR and lists one record per CDR3 protein. The sample consists of 170,000 or so distinct CDR3 sequences, about 6.4% of them appearing once. This sample is drawn from a study of T-cell reconstitution after alpha-beta-depleted transplantation in children. Trimming took 4 bases from V and 4 from J; bases not matched to a gene: 5. CDR1 SGHRS and CDR2 YFSETQ come from the germline V gene. The CDR3 spans 15 residues.

This rearrangement joins TRBV5-1 to TRBJ2-5; 12 nucleotides agree with TRBD2. This material consisted of PBMCs from the stem cell graft donor, taken from the stem cell graft. The source of this sequence is a human donor who donated a stem cell graft to a child with Wiskott-Aldrich syndrome. The DNA of the CDR3 is TGCGCCAGCAGCGCTAGCGGGGGGGCCGGAGAGACCCAGTACTTC. This gives the protein CASSASGGAGETQYF.